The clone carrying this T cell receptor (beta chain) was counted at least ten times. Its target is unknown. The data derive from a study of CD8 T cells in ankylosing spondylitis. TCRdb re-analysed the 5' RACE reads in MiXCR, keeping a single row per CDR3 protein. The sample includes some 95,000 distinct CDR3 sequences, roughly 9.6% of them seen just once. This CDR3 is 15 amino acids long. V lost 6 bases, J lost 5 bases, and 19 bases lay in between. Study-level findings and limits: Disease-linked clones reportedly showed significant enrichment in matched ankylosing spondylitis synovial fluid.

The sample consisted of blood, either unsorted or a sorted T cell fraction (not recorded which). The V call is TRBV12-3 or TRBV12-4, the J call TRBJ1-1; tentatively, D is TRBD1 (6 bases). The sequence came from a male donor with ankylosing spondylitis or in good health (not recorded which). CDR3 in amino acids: CASREGGRQGTEAFF. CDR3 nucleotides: TGTGCCAGCAGGGAGGGGGGGCGGCAGGGGACTGAAGCTTTCTTT.